The 3 T cell receptor beta chains listed next were all sequenced from one sample in a study of monozygotic twins with inflammatory bowel disease. From the 5' RACE reads, TCRdb lists one entry per CDR3 protein and no DNA. The sample totals approximately 380,000 distinct CDR3 sequences. What was sequenced was blood. The receptors were gathered from a human donor with ulcerative colitis or Crohn's disease, or a healthy co-twin of an affected twin (not recorded which).

The genes are TRBV10-3 and TRBJ2-5; with no DNA, the TCRdb D assignment of TRBD2 cannot be verified. This CDR3 is 17 amino acids long. Looked up from germline, CDR1 is ENHRY and CDR2 is SYGVKD. CDR3 region: CAISDGTSGTVVGTQYF.

This sequence joins TRBV6-1 and TRBJ1-1. In germline, CDR1 is MNHNS, CDR2 SASEGT. CDR3 length equals 13 residues. CDR3 protein: CASSDLGDTEAFF.

V and J are TRBV4-2 and TRBJ1-6; the D gene TCRdb calls, TRBD1, cannot be checked with no DNA. The CDR3 runs 17 residues. CDR1 is LGHNA, CDR2 YNFKEQ, per germline. The CDR3 is CASSQQGAGTGNSPLHF.